Listed below are T cell receptor beta chains from one sample, sequenced in a study of human T cells and chemical hapten exposure. Using its own MiXCR run on the RACE reads, TCRdb lists one record per CDR3 protein. In the table there are fewer than 200,000 distinct CDR3 sequences, roughly a quarter of which are singletons. The source was whole blood, collected in connection with sensitization to the hapten diphenylcyclopropenone (DPC). All receptors come from a woman in her late teens or twenties with alopecia areata. Some clones in this sample may be carry-over from other donors' samples. The CDR3 runs from the conserved cysteine through the conserved F or W. Each record gives: D gene, V gene, clone size, J gene, CDR3 protein, CDR3 DNA. D genes are given only for firm matches. Not every row has a clone size; where given, it reads once, few, many or a size class.

TRBD1	TRBV10-2	NA	TRBJ2-1	CASRAGRGLSYNEQFF	TGCGCCAGCAGGGCAGGCAGGGGGCTCTCCTACAATGAGCAGTTCTTC
NA	TRBV4-2	few	TRBJ1-1	CASSPMDSPEDTEAFF	TGTGCCAGCAGCCCGATGGACAGTCCCGAGGACACTGAAGCTTTCTTT
NA	TRBV4-3	few	TRBJ1-5	CASSQDWGRAEQPQHF	TGCGCCAGCAGCCAAGACTGGGGGCGAGCGGAACAGCCCCAGCATTTT
NA	TRBV4-1	NA	TRBJ2-6	CATQEKWTEAMSGANVLTF	TGCGCCACTCAAGAAAAATGGACAGAAGCGATGTCTGGGGCCAACGTCCTGACTTTC
TRBD2	TRBV2	NA	TRBJ2-5	CASSEGLAGTGQETQYF	TGTGCCAGCAGTGAGGGACTAGCGGGAACGGGGCAAGAGACCCAGTACTTC
NA	TRBV4-1	NA	TRBJ1-1	CASSQEDGGVGEALF	TGCGCCAGCAGCCAAGAAGACGGGGGCGTCGGTGAAGCTTTATTT
NA	TRBV20-1	few	TRBJ1-1	CSAMDRLNTEAFF	TGCAGTGCCATGGACCGATTGAACACTGAAGCTTTCTTT
TRBD1	TRBV29-1	few	TRBJ2-2	CSVTDRGDTGELFF	TGCAGCGTTACGGACAGGGGCGACACCGGGGAGCTGTTTTTT
TRBD1	TRBV9	few	TRBJ2-7	CASSVTGTDQYEQYF	TGTGCCAGCAGCGTCACCGGGACAGACCAGTACGAGCAGTACTTC
NA	TRBV6-2/TRBV6-3	few	TRBJ1-1	CASSYSPDTEAFF	TGTGCCAGCAGTTACTCCCCAGACACTGAAGCTTTCTTT
TRBD2	TRBV7-6	NA	TRBJ2-1	CASSGGGGNEQFF	TGTGCCAGCAGCGGTGGGGGGGGGAATGAGCAGTTCTTC
TRBD1	TRBV7-2	NA	TRBJ2-1	CASSYDRGIYNEQFF	TGTGCCAGCAGCTATGACAGGGGAATTTACAATGAGCAGTTCTTC
NA	TRBV28	few	TRBJ1-2	CASSLLEYGYTF	TGTGCCAGCAGTTTACTGGAGTATGGCTACACCTTC
NA	TRBV10-1	few	TRBJ2-4	CANPGQSRNIQYF	TGCGCCAACCCAGGACAGTCGCGAAACATTCAGTACTTC
TRBD2	TRBV3-1	NA	TRBJ2-5	CASSSLAGSLKETQYF	TGTGCCAGCAGCTCCTTAGCGGGGAGCTTAAAAGAGACCCAGTACTTC
NA	TRBV7-3	NA	TRBJ1-1	CASSLGRVGTEAFF	TGTGCCAGCAGCTTGGGCAGGGTTGGCACTGAAGCTTTCTTT